The 26 T cell receptor beta chains given below trace back to one sample, sequenced in a study of blood T cell repertoires in COVID-19. The data were produced by immunoSEQ multiplex PCR, yet TCRdb's version contains in-frame clones alone and is incomplete. The profile shows about 160,000 clones, 75% to 85% of them singletons. Sequencing was done on a sample of PBMCs or T cells enriched from blood (not recorded which). The receptors were gathered from a woman in her fifties or sixties who had recovered from COVID-19.

The chain combines TRBV19 with TRBJ2-1; 10 nucleotides line up with TRBD2. The germline V gene encodes CDR1 LNHDA and CDR2 SQIVND (reference sequence). The V and J ends lost 3 bases and 1 base, in that order; junction bases with no gene match: 9. The CDR3 sequence is 18 residues long. The CDR3 protein is CASSIEGISGGSYNEQFF. CDR3 nucleotide sequence: TGTGCCAGTAGTATTGAGGGTATTAGCGGGGGGTCCTACAATGAGCAGTTCTTC.

This clone was picked up a small number of times. The V and J genes are TRBV10-3 and TRBJ1-1; D possibly corresponds to TRBD1 (5 bases). There are 14 residues in the CDR3. The germline CDR1 and CDR2 sequences are ENHRY and SYGVKD. The germline V and J ends were trimmed by 4 bases and 0 bases, with 9 bases remaining between them. CDR3 amino acids: CAISGAGMNTEAFF. CDR3 sequence (DNA): TGTGCCATCAGTGGGGCAGGGATGAACACTGAAGCTTTCTTT.

The CDR3 here is CAISERDSYGYTF. The CDR3 DNA reads as TGTGCCATCAGTGAAAGGGACAGCTATGGCTACACCTTC. V usage is TRBV10-3 and J usage is TRBJ1-2; 7 nucleotides align to TRBD1. The germline gives CDR1 ENHRY, CDR2 SYGVKD. The CDR3 loop spans 13 amino acids. V lost 3 bases to trimming and J lost 4 bases; unmatched junction nucleotides: 2.

The chain has TRBV6-5 and TRBJ1-1; D is unresolved. The CDR3 sequence is 11 residues long. Germline V gives CDR1 MNHEY, CDR2 SVGAGI. Trimming stripped 6 bases from V and 7 bases from J, with 9 bases between. CDR3 sequence (DNA): TGTGCCAGCAGGTCCCAAATTGAAGCTTTCTTT. As protein: CASRSQIEAFF.

This clone was observed a single time. The rearrangement links TRBV7-2 to TRBJ1-6; the match to TRBD1 covers 7 bases. The CDR3 extends over 15 amino acids. Germline trimming cut 4 bases from V and 4 bases from J; bases unmatched to any gene: 4. Germline CDR1 SGHTA, CDR2 FQGNSA. The CDR3 region is CASSSGTVYNSPLHF. The CDR3 nucleotides read TGTGCCAGCAGCTCCGGGACAGTTTATAATTCACCCCTCCACTTT.

Of note for this clone: It is unclear where the CDR3 begins or ends on the DNA, so no DNA is shown, and the CDR3 is as TCRdb lists it. The chain is built from TRBV15 and TRBJ2-7; TRBD2 reflects the table's D call only, with no check against the DNA. In germline, CDR1 is LNHNV, CDR2 YYDKDF (reference sequence). The CDR3 is 16 amino acids long, termini counted. CDR3 residues: CATSILVKRGVGEQYF.

The chain has TRBV10-1 and TRBJ2-3, with a weak D call TRBD1 (5 bases). Germline CDR1 is WNHNN and CDR2 is SYGVQD (reference sequence). CDR3 size: 13 residues. The ends were cut back, 4 bases at V and 2 bases at J, with 7 bases in the middle. The CDR3 nucleotides are TGCGCCAGCAGTGCAGGGCCCACAGATACGCAGTATTTT. Its protein product is CASSAGPTDTQYF.

The gene calls are TRBV5-1 and TRBJ1-5; D remains ambiguous. Per germline, CDR1 SGHRS and CDR2 YFSETQ. This CDR3 is 14 amino acids long. V shed 0 bases and J shed 0 bases, with 4 bases lying between them. The CDR3 DNA reads TGCGCCAGCAGCTTGGACGGTAGCAATCAGCCCCAGCATTTT. Translation: CASSLDGSNQPQHF.

The chain is built from TRBV5-4 and TRBJ2-5; tentative D call: TRBD2 (6 bases). The CDR3 covers 13 residues. Per the germline V gene, CDR1 is SGHNT and CDR2 is YYREEE (reference sequence). V was cut by 7 bases and J by 5 bases, with 15 bases left in between. DNA for the CDR3: TGTGCCAGCGGTCTTAGTGGGGGGGAGACCCAGTACTTC. This sequence encodes CASGLSGGETQYF.

This chain links TRBV5-1 with TRBJ1-2; 8 bases are shared with TRBD1. The CDR3 consists of 17 residues. Germline V gene data show CDR1 as SGHRS and CDR2 as YFSETQ. The trim removed 0 bases at V and 6 bases at J, leaving 13 bases unmatched. The CDR3 protein is CASSLVNGVQGANGYTF. In nucleotides, the CDR3 is TGCGCCAGCAGCTTGGTTAATGGGGTTCAGGGGGCGAATGGCTACACCTTC.

The chain uses TRBV15 and TRBJ2-3; D possibly corresponds to TRBD1 (5 bases). Trimming removed 3 bases from V and 6 bases from J, with 16 bases in between. This CDR3 comprises 15 residues. Germline loops: CDR1 LNHNV, CDR2 YYDKDF (reference sequence). The CDR3 region has the DNA TGTGCCACCAGCAGGTTAAGGGGTCAGTCGGATACGCAGTATTTT. Its translation: CATSRLRGQSDTQYF.

The chain links TRBV3-1 (or the pseudogene TRBV3-2) to TRBJ2-5, with D perhaps matching TRBD1 (6 bases). The CDR3 covers 17 residues. The V end was cut by 4 bases, the J end by 4 bases, with 22 bases between. Germline V lookup: CDR1 LGHDT, CDR2 YNNKEL (reference sequence). CDR3 sequence (DNA): TGTGCCAGCAGCCCCCAGATCTACAGGGTGTCTGGAGAGACCCAGTACTTC. Translated, it gives CASSPQIYRVSGETQYF.

The rearrangement joins TRBV7-2 to TRBJ2-5; D is possibly TRBD2 (5 bases). The germline gives CDR1 SGHTA, CDR2 FQGNSA. The CDR3 has 14 amino acids. V lost 5 bases and J 5 bases, leaving 15 bases between the germline ends. The CDR3 protein is CASSRPGVRETQYF. The DNA for the CDR3 is TGTGCCAGCAGCCGTCCCGGGGTGCGGGAGACCCAGTACTTC.

The chain has TRBV19 and TRBJ1-1, with D possibly matching TRBD1 (6 bases). CDR1 LNHDA and CDR2 SQIVND come from the germline V gene (reference sequence). The V end was cut by 4 bases, the J end by 4 bases, with 10 bases between. The CDR3 contains 13 residues. CDR3 DNA sequence: TGTGCCAGTAGTAATGGGGGCATCACTGAAGCTTTCTTT. Translation: CASSNGGITEAFF. Full variable domain (rest looked up from reference TRBV19 and TRBJ1-1): DGGITQSPKYLFRKEGQNVTLSCEQNLNHDAMYWYRQDPGQGLRLIYYSQIVNDFQKGDIAEGYSVSREKKESFPLTVTSAQKNPTAFYLCASSNGGITEAFFGQGTRLTVV.

This chain joins TRBV6-5 and TRBJ2-1, with 7 nucleotides matching TRBD1. The CDR3 is 14 residues long. V shed 5 bases and J 5 bases; nucleotides not matched to a gene: 6. CDR1 MNHEY and CDR2 SVGAGI come from the germline V gene. CDR3 in amino acids: CASSTYDRDNEQFF. CDR3 DNA sequence: TGTGCCAGCAGTACTTATGACAGGGACAATGAGCAGTTCTTC.

The chain has TRBV2 and TRBJ2-7, with D perhaps matching TRBD1 (8 bases). CDR3 length equals 14 residues. Trimming removed 10 bases at V and 2 bases at J, with 18 bases between. Germline loops: CDR1 SNHLY, CDR2 FYNNEI. The CDR3 protein is CATLLQGGPYEQYF. For the CDR3, the DNA is TGTGCCACCCTTCTACAGGGGGGGCCCTACGAGCAGTACTTC.

In this sample, this clone turned up a few times. V and J are TRBV18 and TRBJ1-1, with unresolved D. The CDR3 loop spans 15 amino acids. Germline loops: CDR1 KGHSH, CDR2 LQKENI. V was cut by 3 bases and J by 6 bases, with 17 bases left in between. For the CDR3, the DNA is TGTGCCAGCTCACCCTCGGGAACTGTCCAACCTGAAGCTTTCTTT. This gives the protein CASSPSGTVQPEAFF.

The chain employs TRBV27 and TRBJ2-2, with D perhaps matching TRBD1 (5 bases). Germline CDR1 reads MNHEY; CDR2 reads SMNVEV (reference sequence). V shed 5 bases and J shed 5 bases, with 9 bases lying between them. The CDR3 is 13 amino acids. The CDR3 loop reads CASSNPGTGELFF. The CDR3 region has the DNA TGTGCCAGCAGTAACCCAGGGACCGGGGAGCTGTTTTTT.

This clone was observed a handful of times. This chain connects TRBV18 to TRBJ1-2, with TRBD1 matching over 7 bases. This CDR3 has 14 amino acids. CDR1 and CDR2 from the germline V gene are KGHSH and LQKENI. After removal of 3 bases from V and 3 bases from J, the junction contained 4 bases not matched to a gene. The CDR3 DNA is TGTGCCAGCTCACCCTCGGGACAGCACTATGGCTACACCTTC. As protein: CASSPSGQHYGYTF.

The rearrangement links TRBV4-1 to TRBJ2-7; 10 bases line up with TRBD2. The ends lost 4 bases at V and 0 bases at J; junction bases unmatched: 3. CDR1 is MGHRA and CDR2 is YSYEKL in the germline V gene. The CDR3 has 15 amino acids. CDR3 coding DNA: TGCGCCAGCAGCCTGACTAGCGGGTCCTCCTACGAGCAGTACTTC. Translating it yields CASSLTSGSSYEQYF.

This chain uses TRBV9 with TRBJ1-5; no clear D gene. The CDR3 runs 15 residues. CDR1 is SGDLS, CDR2 YYNGEE, per germline. With 0 bases removed from V and 7 bases from J, the gap between germline ends came to 14 bases. The CDR3 DNA follows: TGTGCCAGCAGCGTAGGGGCACTCACCAACCAGCCCCAGCATTTT. This sequence encodes CASSVGALTNQPQHF.

The chain recombines TRBV5-4 with TRBJ2-6; tentative D call: TRBD2 (5 bases). Deletions cut 4 bases from V and 4 bases from J, with 15 bases between. Looked up from germline, CDR1 is SGHNT and CDR2 is YYREEE (reference sequence). This CDR3 has 16 amino acids. This CDR3 reads CASSLDGMTGANVLTF. DNA for the CDR3: TGTGCCAGCAGCCTGGACGGGATGACAGGGGCCAACGTCCTGACTTTC.

The CDR3 sequence is CACSGVSTGELFF. CDR3 bases: TGTGCCTGTTCCGGGGTGAGCACCGGGGAGCTGTTTTTT. This rearrangement joins TRBV19 to TRBJ2-2; a possible D gene is TRBD2 (5 bases). This CDR3 contains 13 residues. Germline CDR1 is LNHDA and CDR2 is SQIVND (reference sequence). Trimming shortened V by 11 bases and J by 4 bases, and 14 bases separated the two germline ends. Based on the CDR3 plus reference TRBV19 and TRBJ2-2, the full variable domain is DGGITQSPKYLFRKEGQNVTLSCEQNLNHDAMYWYRQDPGQGLRLIYYSQIVNDFQKGDIAEGYSVSREKKESFPLTVTSAQKNPTAFYLCACSGVSTGELFFGEGSRLTVL.

V usage is TRBV6-5 and J usage is TRBJ2-7, with D tentatively TRBD1 (5 bases). Germline V gives CDR1 MNHEY, CDR2 SVGAGI. V was cut by 2 bases and J by 3 bases, with 8 bases left in between. CDR3 size: 13 residues. CDR3 amino acids: CASSYDSLYEQYF. The CDR3 DNA reads TGTGCCAGCAGTTACGACAGTCTCTACGAGCAGTACTTC.

The rearrangement joins TRBV5-1 to TRBJ2-7; 12 nucleotides agree with TRBD2. The CDR3 covers 16 residues. Germline V gene sequence: CDR1 SGHRS, CDR2 YFSETQ. Trimming at V came to 4 bases and at J to 3 bases, leaving 8 bases not matched to a gene. The CDR3 DNA reads TGCGCCAGCAGCCGAGGGAGGACTAGCGGGGACTACGAGCAGTACTTC. Translating it yields CASSRGRTSGDYEQYF.

The chain carries TRBV7-2 and TRBJ1-2; D gene ambiguous. This CDR3 is built from 14 residues. V lost 3 bases, J lost 6 bases, and 14 bases lay in between. The germline CDR1 and CDR2 sequences are SGHTA and FQGNSA. CDR3 amino acids: CASSFGQTHNGYTF. In DNA, the CDR3 is TGTGCCAGCAGCTTTGGGCAAACCCACAATGGCTACACCTTC.